The 30 T cell receptor beta chains listed next were all sequenced from one sample in a study of patients and donors after allogeneic stem cell transplantation. TCRdb reprocessed the RT-PCR reads with MiXCR, giving one entry per CDR3 protein. There are about 960,000 distinct CDR3 sequences in the sample; about a sixth occur only once, and around 6% lies in the top ten. The specimen was blood, either unsorted or a sorted T cell fraction (not recorded which). The receptors were gathered from a human donor who was either an allogeneic HSCT recipient or a stem cell or donor lymphocyte infusion donor (not recorded which). It is not recorded whose cells these are; they may come from a transplant donor.

V gene TRBV29-1 combines with J gene TRBJ2-1, with 9 bases aligning to TRBD2. This CDR3 comprises 13 residues. J gave up 13 bases and V 4 bases, and 11 bases lay outside the gene matches. Germline loops: CDR1 SQVTM, CDR2 ANQGSEA. For the CDR3, the DNA is TGCAGCGTTGCCTCGGTTGCGGGAGGGCCCCAGTTCTTC. Translated: CSVASVAGGPQFF.

V is TRBV6-5 and J is TRBJ1-1; possibly TRBD1 for D (6 bases). V lost 0 bases to trimming and J lost 5 bases, with 13 bases between them. This CDR3 comprises 15 residues. Germline CDR1 MNHEY, CDR2 SVGAGI. CDR3 sequence reads: CASSYSRGRRTEAFF. CDR3 nucleotides: TGTGCCAGCAGTTACTCAAGGGGGAGGCGGACTGAAGCTTTCTTT.

V gene TRBV7-9 combines with J gene TRBJ2-1; TRBD2 is a possible D gene (7 bases). Germline V lookup: CDR1 SEHNR, CDR2 FQNEAQ (reference sequence). V dropped 7 bases and J dropped 5 bases, with 15 bases sitting between them. This CDR3 spans 14 amino acids. CDR3 amino acids: CASTHGGPHNEQFF. The CDR3 bases are TGTGCCAGCACCCACGGGGGGCCCCACAATGAGCAGTTCTTC. Full variable domain (missing parts from reference TRBV7-9 and TRBJ2-1): DTGVSQNPRHKITKRGQNVTFRCDPISEHNRLYWYRQTLGQGPEFLTYFQNEAQLEKSRLLSDRFSAERPKGSFSTLEIQRTEQGDSAMYLCASTHGGPHNEQFFGPGTRLTVL.

This clonotype occurred a few times. The rearrangement uses TRBV20-1 and TRBJ2-4, with TRBD2 matching over 15 bases. CDR1 and CDR2 (germline): DFQATT, SNEGSKA (reference sequence). The V segment lost 7 bases and the J segment 0 bases; nucleotides outside the gene matches: 10. This CDR3 is 18 amino acids long. In DNA, the CDR3 is TGCAGTGTCCCGGGACTAGCGGGGGGAACGTCAGCCAAAAACATTCAGTACTTC. Its protein product is CSVPGLAGGTSAKNIQYF.

The gene calls are TRBV5-1 and TRBJ2-2, with D tentatively TRBD1 (8 bases). The V end was cut by 3 bases, the J end by 7 bases, with 16 bases between. CDR1 is SGHRS and CDR2 is YFSETQ in the germline V gene. CDR3 length: 15 residues. CDR3 DNA: TGCGCCAGCAGCTCCCGGACAGGGACTATCGGGGAGCTGTTTTTT. This translates into CASSSRTGTIGELFF.

The V gene is TRBV25-1, the J gene TRBJ2-3, with 9 positions matching TRBD1. Germline V lookup: CDR1 MGHDK, CDR2 SYGVNS. The CDR3 has 15 residues. The J segment lost 1 base and the V segment lost 6 bases, leaving 5 bases of the junction unmatched. The chain's CDR3 is CASRSDRGRTDTQYF. The DNA for the CDR3 is TGTGCCAGCAGGTCGGACAGGGGACGCACAGATACGCAGTATTTT. Filled out from reference TRBV25-1 and TRBJ2-3, the complete variable domain reads EADIYQTPRYLVIGTGKKITLECSQTMGHDKMYWYQQDPGMELHLIHYSYGVNSTEKGDLSSESTVSRIRTEHFPLTLESARPSHTSQYLCASRSDRGRTDTQYFGPGTRLTVL.

This clonotype has more than one count but fewer than ten. CDR3 bases: TGTGCCAGCACCGATGGGGGCGGGACAGGGAATCAGCCCCAGCATTTT. This sequence encodes CASTDGGGTGNQPQHF. The rearrangement joins TRBV7-9 to TRBJ1-5; 9 nucleotides match TRBD1. The germline gives CDR1 SEHNR, CDR2 FQNEAQ (reference sequence). With V trimmed by 7 bases and J by 4 bases, 11 bases remained unmatched. The CDR3 length is 16 residues. The whole variable domain, remainder taken from reference TRBV7-9 and TRBJ1-5, is DTGVSQNPRHKITKRGQNVTFRCDPISEHNRLYWYRQTLGQGPEFLTYFQNEAQLEKSRLLSDRFSAERPKGSFSTLEIQRTEQGDSAMYLCASTDGGGTGNQPQHFGDGTRLSIL.

Comments on this clonotype: The junction does not match germline at one end; this may be a read error. The gene calls are TRBV5-1 and TRBJ1-2; 7 nucleotides align to TRBD1. From germline, CDR1 is SGHRS and CDR2 YFSETQ. There are 14 residues in the CDR3. CDR3 in amino acids: CASSVRDSNNGYTF. The CDR3 bases are TGCGCCAGCAGCGTCCGGGACAGTAACAATGGCTACACCTTC.

The chain joins TRBV5-1 to TRBJ1-4; 7 nucleotides match TRBD1. The CDR3 is 15 amino acids. The germline V gene encodes CDR1 SGHRS and CDR2 YFSETQ. V trimming: 5 bases; J trimming: 3 bases; junction bases outside the gene matches: 7. CDR3 sequence (DNA): TGCGCCAGCAGGGTCACAGGGGATTCTAATGAAAAACTGTTTTTT. As protein: CASRVTGDSNEKLFF. The full variable domain, with the rest looked up from reference TRBV5-1 and TRBJ1-4, is KAGVTQTPRYLIKTRGQQVTLSCSPISGHRSVSWYQQTPGQGLQFLFEYFSETQRNKGNFPGRFSGRQFSNSRSEMNVSTLELGDSALYLCASRVTGDSNEKLFFGSGTQLSVL.

This rearrangement joins TRBV12-3 or TRBV12-4 to TRBJ2-1, with D hard to call. The CDR3 runs 16 residues. V gave up 5 bases and J gave up 0 bases, with 14 bases separating them. The CDR3 here is CASSPWVQPSYNEQFF. The CDR3 bases are TGTGCCAGCAGTCCTTGGGTACAGCCCTCCTACAATGAGCAGTTCTTC.

In its sample, this clonotype was seen a few times. CDR3 loop: CASSPPLEGARNYGYTF. The CDR3 region has the DNA TGTGCCAGCAGCCCACCCCTAGAGGGGGCGCGGAACTATGGCTACACCTTC. The chain uses TRBV7-9 and TRBJ1-2; 7 bases align to TRBD1. The germline gives CDR1 SEHNR, CDR2 FQNEAQ (reference sequence). Germline trimming cut 5 bases from V and 2 bases from J; bases unmatched to any gene: 14. This CDR3 region has 17 residues.

The genes are TRBV27 and TRBJ2-3, with TRBD1 as a possible D gene (6 bases). The V gene's germline CDR1 is MNHEY and CDR2 SMNVEV (reference sequence). This CDR3 comprises 14 residues. V was trimmed by 3 bases and J by 5 bases, leaving 12 bases between them. The DNA for the CDR3 is TGTGCCAGCAGTTTTCAGGACAGCTTAGATACGCAGTATTTT. Residues: CASSFQDSLDTQYF.

In this sample, this clonotype turned up many times. The CDR3 loop is CAISGTGGSGELFF. As DNA, the CDR3 is TGTGCCATCAGTGGGACAGGGGGGTCCGGGGAGCTGTTTTTT. The genes are TRBV10-3 and TRBJ2-2, with TRBD1 matching over 10 bases. The J segment lost 6 bases and the V segment lost 4 bases, leaving 2 bases of the junction unmatched. Germline values: CDR1 ENHRY, CDR2 SYGVKD. This CDR3 is built from 14 residues.

CDR3 DNA: TGCAGTGCTAGCGGGATTAAAAATGAGCAGTTCTTC. Translating gives CSASGIKNEQFF. The V and J genes are TRBV20-1 and TRBJ2-1, with TRBD2 as a possible D gene (5 bases). This CDR3 has 12 amino acids. Germline V lookup: CDR1 DFQATT, CDR2 SNEGSKA (reference sequence). V gave up 3 bases and J gave up 7 bases, with 10 bases separating them.

A few counts support this clonotype. The V call is TRBV20-1, the J call TRBJ1-1; possibly TRBD1 for D (5 bases). V was pared by 2 bases and J by 1 base, with 17 bases between. In germline, CDR1 is DFQATT, CDR2 SNEGSKA (reference sequence). The CDR3 is 16 residues long. The CDR3 nucleotides are TGCAGTGCTAGAAGCATGTCGGGACCCCCGAACACTGAAGCTTTCTTT. This translates into CSARSMSGPPNTEAFF.

This clonotype was seen more than once but under ten times. The V and J genes are TRBV7-9 and TRBJ2-3, with a weak D call TRBD2 (6 bases). Trimming shortened V by 5 bases and J by 5 bases, and 17 bases separated the two germline ends. Germline V gene data show CDR1 as SEHNR and CDR2 as FQNEAQ (reference sequence). This CDR3 is 15 amino acids long. This chain's CDR3 is CASSLPPVGGDTQYF. The CDR3 nucleotides read TGTGCCAGCAGCCTCCCCCCGGTCGGGGGAGATACGCAGTATTTT.

The chain uses TRBV4-3 and TRBJ2-2; 16 nucleotides align to TRBD2. Germline V CDR1 and CDR2: LGHNA, YSLEER. V shed 4 bases and J 1 base; nucleotides not matched to a gene: 3. The CDR3 sequence is 18 residues long. CDR3 bases: TGCGCCAGCAGCCCAGGGACTAGCGGGGGGGGGAACACCGGGGAGCTGTTTTTT. It specifies CASSPGTSGGGNTGELFF.

J is TRBJ2-7 and V is TRBV4-1, with a weak D call TRBD2 (6 bases). This CDR3 is 15 amino acids long. The V end lost 3 bases, the J end lost 2 bases, and 14 bases lay between the germline ends. CDR1 is MGHRA, CDR2 YSYEKL, per germline. CDR3 sequence reads: CASSHRETGAYEQYF. The CDR3 DNA sequence: TGCGCCAGCAGCCACCGAGAGACGGGAGCCTACGAGCAGTACTTC.

DNA of the CDR3: TGTGCCAGCAGTGACTTAGGACTAGTGAACACTGAAGCTTTCTTT. Amino acid sequence: CASSDLGLVNTEAFF. V and J are TRBV2 and TRBJ1-1; no clear D. With 3 bases removed from V and 0 bases from J, the gap between germline ends came to 11 bases. Germline CDR1 and CDR2: SNHLY and FYNNEI. The CDR3 loop spans 15 amino acids.

This clonotype has only a few counts. This sequence joins TRBV9 and TRBJ2-6; D is uncertain. This CDR3 has 11 amino acids. The germline gives CDR1 SGDLS, CDR2 YYNGEE. With 4 bases removed from V and 10 bases from J, the gap between germline ends came to 6 bases. The CDR3 spells CASSSRNVLTF. DNA for the CDR3: TGTGCCAGCAGCTCCAGAAACGTCCTGACTTTC.

This clonotype was found a few times. The DNA for the CDR3 is TGTGCCAGCAGACCACTGACAGGGAAAGGACTCCCCACCGGGGAGCTGTTTTTT. It specifies CASRPLTGKGLPTGELFF. The J gene is TRBJ2-2, the V gene TRBV11-2; 7 bases match TRBD1. Germline CDR1 SGHAT, CDR2 FQNNGV. The CDR3 consists of 18 residues. V lost 6 bases to trimming and J lost 4 bases; unmatched junction nucleotides: 17.

The CDR3 nucleotides read TGTGCCAGCAGCCTTAGGACAGTCACAGATACGCAGTATTTT. This sequence encodes CASSLRTVTDTQYF. The chain recombines TRBV3-1 with TRBJ2-3, with D perhaps TRBD1 (6 bases). Germline V lookup: CDR1 LGHDT, CDR2 YNNKEL (reference sequence). The length of the CDR3 is 14 residues. Trimming removed 4 bases at V and 2 bases at J, with 10 bases between.

This chain connects TRBV20-1 to TRBJ2-5; 8 nucleotides line up with TRBD2. The CDR3 covers 13 residues. Germline V gene data show CDR1 as DFQATT and CDR2 as SNEGSKA (reference sequence). V lost 4 bases and J lost 1; bases outside the gene matches: 2. CDR3 nucleotide sequence: TGCAGTGCTACAGCGGGAGCCCAAGAGACCCAGTACTTC. It yields the protein CSATAGAQETQYF.

This clonotype has a handful of counts. The gene calls are TRBV15 and TRBJ2-3; D perhaps matches TRBD1 (5 bases). The V gene's germline CDR1 is LNHNV and CDR2 YYDKDF (reference sequence). V lost 1 base and J lost 7, with 12 bases in between. The CDR3 runs to 14 residues. DNA of the CDR3: TGTGCCACCAGCAGAGCCAAGACAGTGAATACGCAGTATTTT. It yields the protein CATSRAKTVNTQYF.

The chain carries TRBV20-1 and TRBJ1-2, with 8 bases aligning to TRBD1. The CDR3 has 11 residues. Germline loops: CDR1 DFQATT, CDR2 SNEGSKA (reference sequence). V lost 8 bases to trimming and J lost 7 bases; unmatched junction nucleotides: 6. CDR3 DNA: TGCAGTTCCAGGGGGCGTCTTGGCTACACCTTC. Protein: CSSRGRLGYTF.

The CDR3 nucleotides read TGTGCCAGCAGTGATCCGGGACAGGGGGACTTTGGAGCTTTCTTT. Protein: CASSDPGQGDFGAFF. V and J are TRBV6-1 and TRBJ1-1; 11 bases match TRBD1. The CDR3 sequence is 15 residues long. The trim removed 3 bases at V and 10 bases at J, leaving 10 bases unmatched. The germline V gene encodes CDR1 MNHNS and CDR2 SASEGT.

This clonotype was counted between two and nine times. The chain links TRBV13 to TRBJ2-3; D ambiguous. Germline V lookup: CDR1 PRHDT, CDR2 FYEKMQ (reference sequence). V was cut by 5 bases and J by 0 bases, with 15 bases left in between. The CDR3 is 16 residues long. The DNA for the CDR3 is TGTGCCAGCAGCCCGATACCCCCGACTAGCACAGATACGCAGTATTTT. This codes for CASSPIPPTSTDTQYF.

This clonotype was observed many times. The chain employs TRBV10-3 and TRBJ1-3; 8 bases fit TRBD1. The trim removed 0 bases at V and 5 bases at J, leaving 3 bases unmatched. CDR1 ENHRY and CDR2 SYGVKD come from the germline V gene. The length of the CDR3 is 15 residues. CDR3 bases: TGTGCCATCAGTGAGTCGGGGACAGGACGAAACACCATATATTTT. Residues: CAISESGTGRNTIYF.

This chain joins TRBV15 and TRBJ1-4; D call uncertain. Germline CDR1 is LNHNV and CDR2 is YYDKDF (reference sequence). V was trimmed by 1 base and J by 7 bases, leaving 10 bases between them. The length of the CDR3 is 14 residues. CDR3 loop: CATSRGGVSEKLFF. The CDR3 bases are TGTGCCACCAGCAGAGGTGGGGTGAGTGAAAAACTGTTTTTT.

This clonotype was seen only a few times. The rearrangement uses TRBV18 and TRBJ1-6, with D possibly TRBD1 on 6 matching bases. Between the trimmed V and J ends, which lost 0 bases and 7 bases, there was a span of 10 bases. Germline-derived CDR1 and CDR2 are KGHSH and LQKENI. The CDR3 extends over 15 amino acids. CDR3 sequence reads: CASSPPAGANSPLHF. The CDR3 region has the DNA TGTGCCAGCTCACCACCGGCAGGGGCCAATTCACCCCTCCACTTT.